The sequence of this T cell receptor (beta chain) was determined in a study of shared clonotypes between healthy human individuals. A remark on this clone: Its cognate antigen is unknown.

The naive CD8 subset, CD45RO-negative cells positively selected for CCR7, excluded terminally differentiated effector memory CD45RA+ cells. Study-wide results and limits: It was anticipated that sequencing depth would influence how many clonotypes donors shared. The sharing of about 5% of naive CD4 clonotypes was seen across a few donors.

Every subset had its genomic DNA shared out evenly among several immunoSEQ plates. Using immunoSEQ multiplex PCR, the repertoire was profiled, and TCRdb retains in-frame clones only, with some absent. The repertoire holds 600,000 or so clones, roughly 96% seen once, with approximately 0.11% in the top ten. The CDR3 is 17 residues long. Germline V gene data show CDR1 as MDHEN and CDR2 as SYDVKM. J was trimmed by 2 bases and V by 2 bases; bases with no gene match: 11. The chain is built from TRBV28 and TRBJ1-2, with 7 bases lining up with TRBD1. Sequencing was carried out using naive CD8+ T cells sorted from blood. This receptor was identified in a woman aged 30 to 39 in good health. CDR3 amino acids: CASSLVGLTGVNYGYTF. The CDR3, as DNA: TGTGCCAGCAGTTTAGTCGGATTAACAGGGGTCAACTATGGCTACACCTTC.